These 6 T cell receptor beta chains came from one sample sequenced in a study of T-cell reconstitution after alpha-beta-depleted transplantation in children. A TCRbeta library incorporating unique molecular identifiers was prepared. One entry per CDR3 protein, called by TCRdb with MiXCR from the PCR reads. The top ten hold 3.5% to 4.5% of the sample, which has about 360,000 distinct CDR3 sequences, 10% to 15% seen once. The sequences come from PBMCs, collected from the stem cell graft. The receptor source for this set is a human donor who donated a stem cell graft to a child with Fanconi anemia.

This clonotype was seen a few times. The J gene is TRBJ2-2, the V gene TRBV9; D gene unclear. The V gene's germline CDR1 is SGDLS and CDR2 YYNGEE. This CDR3 region has 13 residues. The V end was cut by 0 bases, the J end by 8 bases, with 8 bases between. The CDR3 nucleotides are TGTGCCAGCAGCGTAGGAGGATCTGGGGAGCTGTTTTTT. Translation: CASSVGGSGELFF.

The rearrangement links TRBV7-6 to TRBJ1-2; the D is unclear. Deletions cut 1 base from V and 7 bases from J, with 13 bases between. This CDR3 spans 14 amino acids. Germline-derived CDR1 and CDR2 are SGHVS and FNYEAQ. CDR3 bases: TGTGCCAGCAGCTTAGATGAAGGAGGCAGTGGCTACACCTTC. It encodes CASSLDEGGSGYTF.

There are a few counts of this clonotype. V and J are TRBV7-2 and TRBJ1-1; tentative D call: TRBD1 (5 bases). CDR3 length equals 14 residues. Germline lookup yields CDR1 SGHTA and CDR2 FQGNSA. The V end was cut by 5 bases, the J end by 4 bases, with 14 bases between. The CDR3, as DNA: TGTGCCAGCAGCCTGCTCGGGGCTGGCACTGAAGCTTTCTTT. Its protein product is CASSLLGAGTEAFF.

This clonotype was found a few times. This sequence joins TRBV12-3 or TRBV12-4 and TRBJ2-3; TRBD2 matches at 10 bases. J lost 5 bases, V lost 4 bases, and 12 bases had no gene match. This CDR3 contains 17 residues. DNA for the CDR3: TGTGCCAGCAGTTCGATGTCCAGCGGGGGGGTTGGAGATACGCAGTATTTT. This translates into CASSSMSSGGVGDTQYF.

This clonotype was counted a few times. The CDR3 loop is CASRRGPGTEAFF. In DNA, the CDR3 is TGTGCCAGCAGGAGGGGGCCTGGCACTGAAGCTTTCTTT. The chain couples TRBV12-3 or TRBV12-4 to TRBJ1-1; 7 nucleotides line up with TRBD1. CDR3 length: 13 amino acids. The ends lost 6 bases at V and 4 bases at J; junction bases unmatched: 5.

This clonotype was detected many times. The gene calls are TRBV20-1 and TRBJ2-1; a possible D gene is TRBD2 (6 bases). Germline V CDR1 and CDR2: DFQATT, SNEGSKA (reference sequence). The CDR3 runs to 17 residues. V lost 0 bases to trimming and J lost 0 bases, with 15 bases between them. The CDR3, as DNA: TGCAGTGCTAGAGATCCGGGGCGGGGCCGCTCCTACAATGAGCAGTTCTTC. It encodes CSARDPGRGRSYNEQFF.